A selection of T cell receptor beta chains follows, all from one sample in a study of control samples from healthy donors and cancer patients. The table came from immunoSEQ multiplex PCR; TCRdb's copy has only in-frame clones and leaves some out. The sample records around 90,000 clones, about 89% being singletons. The material sequenced was blood. The receptors shown here come from a man aged 30 to 45 in good health. Each CDR3 is given with its conserved first and last residue. The order of the fields is V gene, J gene, D gene, CDR3 length, clone size, CDR3 protein, CDR3 DNA. The D gene is left open where the match is weak. Rows give clone size only sometimes, using once, few, many, or a class for an expanded clone.

V gene: TRBV6-5
J gene: TRBJ1-2
D gene: TRBD1
CDR3 length: 14
clone size: -
CDR3 protein: CASSIRDSHYGYTF
CDR3 DNA: TGTGCCAGCAGTATAAGGGACAGCCACTATGGCTACACCTTC

V gene: TRBV20-1
J gene: TRBJ2-3
D gene: -
CDR3 length: 9
clone size: -
CDR3 protein: CRVGDTQYF
CDR3 DNA: TGCAGGGTCGGAGATACGCAGTATTTT

V gene: TRBV5-1
J gene: TRBJ2-2
D gene: TRBD1
CDR3 length: 15
clone size: -
CDR3 protein: CASSLLQGPTGELFF
CDR3 DNA: TGCGCCAGCAGCTTGTTACAGGGGCCCACCGGGGAGCTGTTTTTT

V gene: TRBV19
J gene: TRBJ1-2
D gene: -
CDR3 length: 14
clone size: -
CDR3 protein: CASSEDRMAYGYTF
CDR3 DNA: TGTGCCAGTAGTGAAGACAGGATGGCGTATGGCTACACCTTC

V gene: TRBV11-2
J gene: TRBJ2-3
D gene: TRBD2
CDR3 length: 15
clone size: -
CDR3 protein: CASSFAGVGTDTQYF
CDR3 DNA: TGTGCCAGCAGCTTTGCGGGGGTGGGCACAGATACGCAGTATTTT

V gene: TRBV5-8
J gene: TRBJ2-3
D gene: -
CDR3 length: 15
clone size: -
CDR3 protein: CASSLAVSTTDTQYF
CDR3 DNA: TGTGCCAGCAGCTTGGCCGTATCTACCACAGATACGCAGTATTTT

V gene: TRBV30
J gene: TRBJ1-1
D gene: -
CDR3 length: 13
clone size: -
CDR3 protein: CAWSVWTNTEAFF
CDR3 DNA: TGTGCCTGGAGTGTCTGGACGAACACTGAAGCTTTCTTT

V gene: TRBV27
J gene: TRBJ2-2
D gene: TRBD2
CDR3 length: 15
clone size: few
CDR3 protein: CASSSTSGGAGELFF
CDR3 DNA: TGTGCCAGCAGTTCGACTAGCGGGGGGGCCGGGGAGCTGTTTTTT

V gene: TRBV27
J gene: TRBJ2-7
D gene: -
CDR3 length: 16
clone size: -
CDR3 protein: CASRLSPGTSSYEQYF
CDR3 DNA: TGTGCCAGCAGACTATCCCCAGGGACAAGCTCCTACGAGCAGTACTTC

V gene: TRBV5-1
J gene: TRBJ2-3
D gene: -
CDR3 length: 14
clone size: -
CDR3 protein: CASSLDGTADTQYF
CDR3 DNA: TGCGCCAGCAGCTTGGATGGTACAGCAGATACGCAGTATTTT

V gene: TRBV28
J gene: TRBJ1-2
D gene: -
CDR3 length: 13
clone size: -
CDR3 protein: CASSLGLNYGYTF
CDR3 DNA: TGTGCCAGCTCCCTCGGGTTAAACTATGGCTACACCTTC

V gene: TRBV7-2
J gene: TRBJ2-6
D gene: TRBD2
CDR3 length: 17
clone size: -
CDR3 protein: CASSLEGAGRGANVLTF
CDR3 DNA: TGTGCCAGCAGCTTAGAGGGCGCCGGGAGGGGGGCCAACGTCCTGACTTTC

V gene: TRBV2
J gene: TRBJ2-5
D gene: -
CDR3 length: 14
clone size: -
CDR3 protein: CASSEDAFQETQYF
CDR3 DNA: TGTGCCAGCAGTGAGGACGCCTTTCAAGAGACCCAGTACTTC

V gene: TRBV6-1
J gene: TRBJ2-2
D gene: TRBD2
CDR3 length: 19
clone size: once
CDR3 protein: CASSEIAGGRFANTGELFF
CDR3 DNA: TGTGCCAGCAGTGAGATAGCGGGGGGGAGGTTCGCGAACACCGGGGAGCTGTTTTTT

V gene: TRBV18
J gene: TRBJ1-6
D gene: TRBD1
CDR3 length: 17
clone size: once
CDR3 protein: CASSPSQGGDGNSPLHF
CDR3 DNA: TGTGCCAGCTCGCCCTCCCAGGGGGGGGATGGAAATTCACCCCTCCACTTT

V gene: TRBV24-1
J gene: TRBJ1-3
D gene: -
CDR3 length: 15
clone size: -
CDR3 protein: CATSDYGIGSGTIYF
CDR3 DNA: TGTGCCACCAGTGATTATGGGATCGGGTCGGGCACCATATATTTT

V gene: TRBV3-1/TRBV3-2
J gene: TRBJ2-5
D gene: -
CDR3 length: 17
clone size: -
CDR3 protein: CASSHTRNDRTQETQYF
CDR3 DNA: TGTGCCAGCAGCCACACACGCAACGACAGAACTCAAGAGACCCAGTACTTC

V gene: TRBV5-5
J gene: TRBJ1-2
D gene: -
CDR3 length: 17
clone size: -
CDR3 protein: CASSLGTAFTTNYGYTF
CDR3 DNA: TGTGCCAGCAGCTTGGGAACGGCGTTCACGACAAACTATGGCTACACCTTC

V gene: TRBV24-1
J gene: TRBJ2-5
D gene: -
CDR3 length: 15
clone size: -
CDR3 protein: CATSRGANSGETQYF
CDR3 DNA: TGTGCCACCTCCCGGGGGGCAAACTCAGGGGAGACCCAGTACTTC

V gene: TRBV6-5
J gene: TRBJ2-5
D gene: -
CDR3 length: 14
clone size: -
CDR3 protein: CASSYGDNQETQYF
CDR3 DNA: TGTGCCAGCAGTTACGGGGATAATCAAGAGACCCAGTACTTC